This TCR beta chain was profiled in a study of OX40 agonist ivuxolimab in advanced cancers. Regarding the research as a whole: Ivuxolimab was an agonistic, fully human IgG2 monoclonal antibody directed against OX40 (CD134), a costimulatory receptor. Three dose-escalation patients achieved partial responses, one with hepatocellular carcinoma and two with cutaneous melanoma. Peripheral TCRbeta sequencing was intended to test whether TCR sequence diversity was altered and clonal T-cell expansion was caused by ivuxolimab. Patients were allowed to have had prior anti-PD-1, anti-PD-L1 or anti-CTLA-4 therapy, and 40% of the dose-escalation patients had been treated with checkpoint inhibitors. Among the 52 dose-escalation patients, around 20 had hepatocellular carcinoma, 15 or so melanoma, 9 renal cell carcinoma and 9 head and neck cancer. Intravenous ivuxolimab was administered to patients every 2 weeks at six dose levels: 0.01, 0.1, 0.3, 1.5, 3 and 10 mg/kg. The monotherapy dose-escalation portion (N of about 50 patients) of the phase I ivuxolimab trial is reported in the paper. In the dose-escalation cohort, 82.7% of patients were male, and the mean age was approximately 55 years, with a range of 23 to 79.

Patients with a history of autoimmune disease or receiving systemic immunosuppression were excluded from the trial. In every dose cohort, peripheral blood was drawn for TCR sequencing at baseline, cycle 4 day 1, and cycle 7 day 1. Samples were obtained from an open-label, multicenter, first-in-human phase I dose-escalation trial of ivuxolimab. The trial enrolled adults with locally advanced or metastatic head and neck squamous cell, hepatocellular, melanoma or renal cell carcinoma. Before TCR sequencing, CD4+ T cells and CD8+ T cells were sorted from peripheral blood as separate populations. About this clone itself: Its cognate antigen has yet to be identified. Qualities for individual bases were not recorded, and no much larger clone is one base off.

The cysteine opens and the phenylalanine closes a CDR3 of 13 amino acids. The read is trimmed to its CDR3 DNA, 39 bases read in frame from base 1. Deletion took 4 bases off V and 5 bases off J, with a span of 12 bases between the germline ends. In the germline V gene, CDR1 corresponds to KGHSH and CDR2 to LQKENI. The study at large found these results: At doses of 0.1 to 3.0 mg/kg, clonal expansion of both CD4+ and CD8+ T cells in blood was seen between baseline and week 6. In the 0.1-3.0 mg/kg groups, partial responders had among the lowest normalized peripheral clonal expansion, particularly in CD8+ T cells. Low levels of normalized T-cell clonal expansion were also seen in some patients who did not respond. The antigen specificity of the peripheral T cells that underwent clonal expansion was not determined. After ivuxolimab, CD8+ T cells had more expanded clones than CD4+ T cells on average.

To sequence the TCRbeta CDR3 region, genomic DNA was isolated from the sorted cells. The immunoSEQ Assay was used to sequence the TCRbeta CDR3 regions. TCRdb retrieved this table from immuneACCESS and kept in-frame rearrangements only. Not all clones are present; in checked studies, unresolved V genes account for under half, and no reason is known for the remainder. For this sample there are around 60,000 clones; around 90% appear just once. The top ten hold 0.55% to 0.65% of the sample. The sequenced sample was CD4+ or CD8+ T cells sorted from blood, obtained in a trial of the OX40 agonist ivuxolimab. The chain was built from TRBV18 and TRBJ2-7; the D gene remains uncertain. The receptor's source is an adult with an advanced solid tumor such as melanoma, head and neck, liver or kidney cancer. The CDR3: CASSRDPLDEQYF. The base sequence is TGTGCCAGCTCACGTGACCCTCTAGACGAGCAGTACTTC.